This TCR beta chain is from a study of radiotherapy plus CTLA-4 blockade in lung cancer. Points from the study as a whole: Per reports, early blood T cell clone dynamics, plus interferon-beta, forecast response most strongly.

In chemo-refractory metastatic non-small-cell lung cancer, patients got ipilimumab CTLA-4 blockade together with focal radiation. On this clone: Its antigen is undetermined.

Here immunoSEQ multiplex PCR was the method, and the copy in TCRdb shows in-frame clones only, minus some. Among about 31,000 clones listed, 78% were seen once. The TCR originated in a human donor with non-small cell lung cancer who had stable disease on radiotherapy plus ipilimumab. Sequencing used peripheral blood, obtained from a patient treated with radiotherapy plus ipilimumab.

CDR3 DNA: TGCGCCAGCAGCCGCGGGGTGGGGGGCACGACAGATACGCAGTATTTT. Translating gives CASSRGVGGTTDTQYF. This chain uses TRBV5-1 with TRBJ2-3; D is possibly TRBD1 or TRBD2 (6 bases each). Looked up from germline, CDR1 is SGHRS and CDR2 is YFSETQ. With 4 bases removed from V and 3 bases from J, the gap between germline ends came to 18 bases. The CDR3 runs 16 residues.